The clone carrying this T cell receptor (beta chain) has only one observation. This entry belongs to a study of blood T cell repertoires in COVID-19. Across the whole study: Specimens from acute and convalescent COVID-19 originated in the United States, Italy and Spain. PBMCs, B-cell-depleted T cells, or T cells were the source of the cDNA or gDNA that made up the material.

The germline gives CDR1 LGHNA, CDR2 YNFKEQ. V was pared by 4 bases and J by 5 bases, with 11 bases of the junction left unmatched. CDR3 size: 17 residues. Here immunoSEQ multiplex PCR was the method, and the copy in TCRdb shows in-frame clones only, minus some. The table lists some 120,000 clones, roughly three quarters of them singletons. The sample was peripheral blood. This clonotype was sampled from a man older than 75 with acute or convalescent COVID-19. The rearrangement links TRBV4-2 to TRBJ2-5, with 12 bases aligning to TRBD1. The CDR3 loop is CASSLHPGQGAWETQYF. CDR3 DNA: TGTGCCAGCAGCCTCCACCCGGGACAGGGGGCGTGGGAGACCCAGTACTTC.